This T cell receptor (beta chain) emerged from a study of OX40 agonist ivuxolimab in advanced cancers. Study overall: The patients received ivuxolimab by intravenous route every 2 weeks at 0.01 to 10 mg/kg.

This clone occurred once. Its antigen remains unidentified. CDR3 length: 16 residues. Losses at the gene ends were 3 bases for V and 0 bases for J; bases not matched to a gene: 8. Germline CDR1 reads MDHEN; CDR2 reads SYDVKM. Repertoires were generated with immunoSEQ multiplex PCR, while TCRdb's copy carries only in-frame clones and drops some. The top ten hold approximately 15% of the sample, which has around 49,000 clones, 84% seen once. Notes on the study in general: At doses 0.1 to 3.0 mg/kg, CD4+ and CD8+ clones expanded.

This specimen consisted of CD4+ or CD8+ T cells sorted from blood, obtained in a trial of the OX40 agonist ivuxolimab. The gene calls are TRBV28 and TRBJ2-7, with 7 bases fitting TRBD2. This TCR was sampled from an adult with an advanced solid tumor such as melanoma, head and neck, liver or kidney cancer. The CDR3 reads CASSLAGAVSSYEQYF. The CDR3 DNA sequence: TGTGCCAGCAGTTTGGCGGGAGCCGTCAGCTCCTACGAGCAGTACTTC.